This entry describes one TCR beta chain. The antigen is not known. V lost 2 bases to trimming and J lost 9 bases, with 16 bases between them. The CDR3 length is 15 residues. Germline V gives CDR1 MNHEY, CDR2 SVGAGI. The sample is drawn from a study of shared clonotypes between healthy human individuals. For the study at large: The cohort had two women and a few men, ages 18 to 49.

Data came from immunoSEQ multiplex PCR; TCRdb stores just in-frame clones and leaves some out. The sample shows 2 million to 3 million clones, 80% to 95% of them seen only once. Study observations and caveats: Among donors, sharing of clonotypes was expected to be affected by sequencing depth.

Healthy HIV-negative adults with no recent acute infections or vaccinations were recruited as donors. The chain is built from TRBV6-5 and TRBJ1-4; D unclear. The source is a young man in good health. Some clones in this sample may be carry-over from other donors' samples. The sample taken for sequencing was naive CD4+ T cells from PBMCs. Stated subset: CD45RA+ positively selected. In nucleotides, the CDR3 is TGTGCCAGCAGTTACGCGGCGGCTCTGGGGAAAAAACTGTTTTTT. It encodes CASSYAAALGKKLFF.